Listed here are 7 T cell receptor beta chains from one sample, sequenced in a study of T cells in Graves' hyperthyroidism and ophthalmopathy (dated by TCRdb to between 2017 and 2020). Library preparation employed multiplex PCR. Sequenced using an Illumina HiSeq 2000. Amplification of TCR beta CDR3 regions was carried out from RNA transcripts. A first-round RT-PCR of the TCR CDR3 used the HTBI primer set with the Qiagen OneStep RT-PCR kit. TCRdb passed the public sequencing reads through fastp at Q25 and MiXCR, retaining productive beta sequences. Every entry covers one CDR3 protein and lists the most common genes and DNA from its rows. Present in this sample are some 350,000 distinct CDR3 sequences, 12% to 15% of which were seen just once. 34% of the sample belongs to the ten largest clones. Sequences were obtained from blood. The receptors derive from a woman aged 40 to 50 with Graves' ophthalmopathy.

This chain joins TRBV12-3 or TRBV12-4 and TRBJ1-1; D gene unclear. Trimming shortened V by 2 bases and J by 6 bases, and 7 bases separated the two germline ends. This CDR3 spans 12 amino acids. For the CDR3, the DNA is TGTGCCAGCAGTTTATATGAAGCTGAAGCTTTCTTT. Protein: CASSLYEAEAFF.

The chain combines TRBV19 with TRBJ2-1; unclear D gene. The germline gives CDR1 LNHDA, CDR2 SQIVND (reference sequence). Trimming took 5 bases from V and 12 from J, leaving 23 bases between them. CDR3 length equals 15 residues. The CDR3 DNA reads as TGTGCCAGTAGTCAAGACATCATCAGTCACAGTGGGCAGTTCTTC. This sequence encodes CASSQDIISHSGQFF.

This clonotype was observed a handful of times. This chain joins TRBV2 and TRBJ1-6, with 9 bases lining up with TRBD1. Trimming took 1 base from V and 7 from J; bases not matched to a gene: 2. This CDR3 contains 15 residues. Germline V CDR1 and CDR2: SNHLY, FYNNEI. The CDR3 sequence: CASSEVGQGNSPLHF. The DNA of the CDR3 is TGTGCCAGCAGTGAAGTGGGACAGGGAAATTCACCCCTCCACTTT.

This clonotype was seen at least ten times. The chain recombines TRBV2 with TRBJ1-5; no definite D call. The V end was cut by 3 bases, the J end by 9 bases, with 12 bases between. The CDR3 is 13 amino acids. CDR1 is SNHLY, CDR2 FYNNEI, per germline. CDR3 residues: CASSEAARGPQHF. The CDR3 DNA sequence: TGTGCCAGCAGTGAGGCAGCCCGAGGGCCCCAGCATTTT.

This clonotype has at least ten counts. The chain links TRBV11-2 to TRBJ2-1; 7 bases are shared with TRBD1. The germline CDR1 and CDR2 sequences are SGHAT and FQNNGV. V trimming: 2 bases; J trimming: 6 bases; junction bases outside the gene matches: 4. The CDR3 length is 14 residues. The CDR3 loop is CASSLKGAGNEQFF. DNA of the CDR3: TGTGCCAGCAGCTTAAAGGGGGCTGGCAATGAGCAGTTCTTC.

This clonotype was recorded a few times. The chain carries TRBV2 and TRBJ1-5; D is undetermined. Germline V CDR1 and CDR2: SNHLY, FYNNEI. Trimming left V 7 bases short and J 2 bases short, with 9 bases between. The CDR3 totals 13 residues. Written as DNA, the CDR3 is TGTGCCAGCACCTCGTTGGGCAATCAGCCCCAGCATTTT. Encoded protein: CASTSLGNQPQHF.

This clonotype was observed a handful of times. V gene TRBV20-1 combines with J gene TRBJ2-1; 16 nucleotides align to TRBD2. The CDR3 totals 20 residues. Unmatched junction bases numbered 21, after V lost 4 bases and J lost 9 bases. The germline gives CDR1 DFQATT, CDR2 SNEGSKA (reference sequence). The CDR3 DNA reads as TGCAGTGCTAAAAGCTATCCGGGACTAGCGGGAGGGCCCTCGCGCGGTGAGCAGTTCTTC. Protein: CSAKSYPGLAGGPSRGEQFF.